This is a list of T cell receptor beta chains from one sample in a study of blood T cell repertoires in COVID-19. Libraries were prepared by immunoSEQ multiplex PCR; TCRdb keeps only in-frame clonotypes and omits some of them. Of about 400,000 clones in the sample, just over 85% were seen once. Sequenced: peripheral blood. The receptors originated from a woman aged 30 to 39 with active or convalescent COVID-19. CDR3s include the opening cysteine and the closing phenylalanine or tryptophan. The D gene is left open where the match is weak. Size is stated for part of the rows, as once, few or many counts, or as a class when the clone is expanded.

DNA | CDR3 | V | D | size | J
TGCGCCAGCAGTCAATCCGAGACAGGGGTAGGTTGGGCCAAAAACATTCAGTACTTC | CASSQSETGVGWAKNIQYF | TRBV23-1 | TRBD1 | NA | TRBJ2-4
TGCAGCGTTCCCCCGGGACAGGGGGCGGGTGGCTACACCTTC | CSVPPGQGAGGYTF | TRBV29-1 | TRBD1 | few | TRBJ1-2
TGTGCCAGCAGCGTAGGTGTAGGGGGATCAACTAATGAAAAACTGTTTTTT | CASSVGVGGSTNEKLFF | TRBV9 | NA | NA | TRBJ1-4
TGCGCCAGCAGCTTGGGACACTTGAACACTGAAGCTTTCTTT | CASSLGHLNTEAFF | TRBV5-1 | NA | NA | TRBJ1-1
TGTGCCACCAGCAGAGATAGGCAGGGTCAGCCCCAGCATTTT | CATSRDRQGQPQHF | TRBV15 | NA | NA | TRBJ1-5
TGTGCCAGCAGCCAAGAGCGGCAGGGTTCTGGCTACACCTTC | CASSQERQGSGYTF | TRBV3-1/TRBV3-2 | NA | NA | TRBJ1-2
TGTGCCAGCTCACCACCCGCACAGGGGAGTTATGGCTACACCTTC | CASSPPAQGSYGYTF | TRBV18 | TRBD1 | NA | TRBJ1-2
TGCGCCAGCAGTGAGTCGATGGGACCTGGGCTAGCGGGAGGCTACACCGGGGAGCTGTTTTTT | CASSESMGPGLAGGYTGELFF | TRBV10-1 | TRBD2 | NA | TRBJ2-2
TGCGCCAGCAGCCAAGAGTGGGGGGTAATCACTGAAGCTTTCTTT | CASSQEWGVITEAFF | TRBV4-1 | NA | NA | TRBJ1-1
TGTGCCAGCAGACGTCCAGGGGGCCCGGGGGAGCAGTACTTC | CASRRPGGPGEQYF | TRBV6-5 | TRBD1 | NA | TRBJ2-7
TGTGCCAGCAGCAAAGGGACTAGCGGGCCATACGAGCAGTACTTC | CASSKGTSGPYEQYF | TRBV3-1/TRBV3-2 | TRBD2 | NA | TRBJ2-7
TGTGCCAGCAGCTTAGGGCAGGGGAACGAAAAACTGTTTTTT | CASSLGQGNEKLFF | TRBV7-9 | NA | NA | TRBJ1-4
TGTGCCAGCAGCCAAGGGCATCGTTACAGCGGGAGCAGCGTGAACGAGCAGTACTTC | CASSQGHRYSGSSVNEQYF | TRBV3-1/TRBV3-2 | TRBD2 | NA | TRBJ2-7
TGTGCCAGCAGCTTGTATGCTAGCTCCTACGAGCAGTACTTC | CASSLYASSYEQYF | TRBV5-4 | NA | NA | TRBJ2-7
TGTGCCAGCAGCTTGAGGGGTTTTATGAACACTGAAGCTTTCTTT | CASSLRGFMNTEAFF | TRBV5-4 | NA | NA | TRBJ1-1
TGTGCCAGCAAGCGGAACACCGGGGAGCTGTTTTTT | CASKRNTGELFF | TRBV2 | NA | once | TRBJ2-2
TGTGCCAGCAGCCAGACAGGGATAGTGAATCAGCCCCAGCATTTT | CASSQTGIVNQPQHF | TRBV3-1/TRBV3-2 | TRBD1 | NA | TRBJ1-5
TGCGCCAGCAGCTTAGCACAGGGGGCGGGAGAGACCCAGTACTTC | CASSLAQGAGETQYF | TRBV5-1 | TRBD1 | NA | TRBJ2-5
TGTGCCAGCACCGGGACTAGCGGGGGAGAAGAGCAGTACTTC | CASTGTSGGEEQYF | TRBV6-5 | TRBD2 | NA | TRBJ2-7
TGTGCCAGCAGTGACGGGACTAGCGACTACAATGAGCAGTTCTTC | CASSDGTSDYNEQFF | TRBV6-4 | TRBD2 | NA | TRBJ2-1